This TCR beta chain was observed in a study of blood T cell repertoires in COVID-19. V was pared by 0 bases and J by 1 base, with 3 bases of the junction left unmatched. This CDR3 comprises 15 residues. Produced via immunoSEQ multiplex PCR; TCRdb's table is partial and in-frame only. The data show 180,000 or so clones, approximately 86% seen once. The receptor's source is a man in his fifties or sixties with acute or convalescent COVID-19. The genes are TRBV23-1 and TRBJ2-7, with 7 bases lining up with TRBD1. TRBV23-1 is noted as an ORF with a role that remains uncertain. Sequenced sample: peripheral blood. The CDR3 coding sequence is TGCGCCAGCAGTCAATCAAGGGGACAGTCCTACGAGCAGTACTTC. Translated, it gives CASSQSRGQSYEQYF.